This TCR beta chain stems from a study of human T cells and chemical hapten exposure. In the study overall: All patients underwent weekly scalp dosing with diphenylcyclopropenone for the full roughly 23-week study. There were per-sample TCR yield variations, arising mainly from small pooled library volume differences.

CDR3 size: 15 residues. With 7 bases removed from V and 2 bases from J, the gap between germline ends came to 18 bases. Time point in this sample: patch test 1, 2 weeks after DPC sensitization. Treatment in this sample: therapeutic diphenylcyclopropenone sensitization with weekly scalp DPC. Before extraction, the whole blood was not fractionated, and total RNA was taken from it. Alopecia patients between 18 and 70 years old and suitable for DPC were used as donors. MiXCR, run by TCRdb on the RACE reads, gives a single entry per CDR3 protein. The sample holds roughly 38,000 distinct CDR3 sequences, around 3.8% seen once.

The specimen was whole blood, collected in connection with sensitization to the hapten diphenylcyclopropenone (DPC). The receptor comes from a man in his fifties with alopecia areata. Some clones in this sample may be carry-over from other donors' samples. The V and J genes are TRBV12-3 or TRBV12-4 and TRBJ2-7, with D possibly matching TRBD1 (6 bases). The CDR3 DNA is TGTGCCAGCAAGCTACTTAATGGGGGCCCCTACGAGCAGTACTTC. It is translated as CASKLLNGGPYEQYF.